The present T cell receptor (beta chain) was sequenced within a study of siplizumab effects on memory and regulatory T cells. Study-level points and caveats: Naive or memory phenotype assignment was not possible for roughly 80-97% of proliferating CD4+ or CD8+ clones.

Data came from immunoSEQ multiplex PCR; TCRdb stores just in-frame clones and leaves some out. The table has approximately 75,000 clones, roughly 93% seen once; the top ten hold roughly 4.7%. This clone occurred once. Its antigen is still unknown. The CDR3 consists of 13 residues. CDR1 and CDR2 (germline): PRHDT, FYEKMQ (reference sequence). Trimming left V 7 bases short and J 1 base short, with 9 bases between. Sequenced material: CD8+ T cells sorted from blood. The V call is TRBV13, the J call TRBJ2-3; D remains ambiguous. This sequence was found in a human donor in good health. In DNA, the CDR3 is TGTGCCAGCAATCAATGGGGCACAGATACGCAGTATTTT. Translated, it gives CASNQWGTDTQYF. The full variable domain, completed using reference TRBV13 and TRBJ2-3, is AAGVIQSPRHLIKEKRETATLKCYPIPRHDTVYWYQQGPGQDPQFLISFYEKMQSDKGSIPDRFSAQQFSDYHSELNMSSLELGDSALYFCASNQWGTDTQYFGPGTRLTVL.